The 20 T cell receptor beta chains in this list originate from one sample, sequenced in a study of blood T cell repertoires in COVID-19. TCRdb's copy holds only in-frame clones and misses some; the assay was immunoSEQ multiplex PCR. Here the sample spans roughly 340,000 clones, around 86% being singletons. The material sequenced was peripheral blood. Receptor source: a woman in her forties or fifties with COVID-19, enrolled during active disease.

This chain links TRBV24-1 with TRBJ2-7, with D perhaps matching TRBD1 (7 bases). Between the trimmed V and J ends, which lost 4 bases and 5 bases, there was a span of 8 bases. The CDR3 spans 12 residues. Germline V gene data show CDR1 as KGHDR and CDR2 as SFDVKD. CDR3: CATSDRGDEQYF. In DNA, the CDR3 is TGTGCCACCAGTGACAGGGGGGACGAGCAGTACTTC.

The chain has TRBV20-1 and TRBJ2-5, with D unresolved. The V gene's germline CDR1 is DFQATT and CDR2 SNEGSKA (reference sequence). The CDR3 is made up of 11 amino acids. V lost 0 bases and J 4 bases, leaving 3 bases between the germline ends. The CDR3 sequence is CSARERETQYF. CDR3 in DNA: TGCAGTGCTAGAGAGAGAGAGACCCAGTACTTC.

The chain links TRBV19 to TRBJ2-7, with TRBD1 matching 12 bases. Trimming removed 6 bases from V and 7 bases from J; junction bases left unmatched: 13. Per the germline V gene, CDR1 is LNHDA and CDR2 is SQIVND (reference sequence). The CDR3 length is 16 residues. CDR3 DNA: TGTGCCAGTAGCCTCGGACCGGGACAGGGGGCCGGTGAGCAGTACTTC. The encoded protein is CASSLGPGQGAGEQYF. Supplemented by reference TRBV19 and TRBJ2-7, the full variable domain reads DGGITQSPKYLFRKEGQNVTLSCEQNLNHDAMYWYRQDPGQGLRLIYYSQIVNDFQKGDIAEGYSVSREKKESFPLTVTSAQKNPTAFYLCASSLGPGQGAGEQYFGPGTRLTVT.

CDR3 coding DNA: TGTGCCAGCAGCGCACTCGGACTAGCGGGAGGTGAGCAGTTCTTC. It codes for CASSALGLAGGEQFF. The V call is TRBV9, the J call TRBJ2-1; 14 bases are a match to TRBD2. The CDR3 has 15 amino acids. The germline gives CDR1 SGDLS, CDR2 YYNGEE. Trimming cost V 3 bases and J 9 bases; bases outside gene matches: 5. Full variable domain (rest looked up from reference TRBV9 and TRBJ2-1): DSGVTQTPKHLITATGQRVTLRCSPRSGDLSVYWYQQSLDQGLQFLIQYYNGEERAKGNILERFSAQQFPDLHSELNLSSLELGDSALYFCASSALGLAGGEQFFGPGTRLTVL.

V gene TRBV25-1 combines with J gene TRBJ2-7, with 8 bases identical to TRBD2. The CDR3 is 15 amino acids. V gave up 6 bases and J gave up 3 bases; unmatched junction bases: 10. Germline loops: CDR1 MGHDK, CDR2 SYGVNS. The CDR3 bases are TGTGCCAGCAGGAAGGCGGGAGGAACTAACTACGAGCAGTACTTC. This translates into CASRKAGGTNYEQYF.

The chain couples TRBV27 to TRBJ2-7, with TRBD1 matching over 7 bases. CDR1 MNHEY and CDR2 SMNVEV come from the germline V gene (reference sequence). V shed 4 bases, J shed 3 bases, and the junction held 6 bases outside the gene matches. The CDR3 is 14 residues long. CDR3 sequence reads: CASSSVGQVYEQYF. CDR3 in DNA: TGTGCCAGCAGTTCGGTCGGACAGGTCTACGAGCAGTACTTC.

The chain uses TRBV30 and TRBJ1-1, with D tentatively TRBD1 (5 bases). The CDR3 totals 17 residues. With 2 bases removed from V and 0 bases from J, the gap between germline ends came to 19 bases. Per germline, CDR1 GTSNPN and CDR2 SVGIG (reference sequence). The CDR3 coding sequence is TGTGCCTGGAGTACGGCAGGGCGAACCCTTCTGAACACTGAAGCTTTCTTT. It codes for CAWSTAGRTLLNTEAFF.

The V gene is TRBV7-2, the J gene TRBJ1-6, with 10 bases aligning to TRBD1. Germline V gene data show CDR1 as SGHTA and CDR2 as FQGNSA. The CDR3 runs 16 residues. The V segment lost 4 bases and the J segment 7 bases; nucleotides outside the gene matches: 7. The CDR3 DNA reads as TGTGCCAGCAGCTCGCAAAGGACAGGGGGAAATTCACCCCTCCACTTT. Translation gives CASSSQRTGGNSPLHF.

The chain recombines TRBV10-1 with TRBJ2-1; 9 bases map to TRBD2. V dropped 6 bases and J dropped 7; count of bases not matched to a gene: 13. Germline lookup yields CDR1 WNHNN and CDR2 SYGVQD (reference sequence). The CDR3 totals 16 residues. CDR3 region: CASSPSWIAGVNEQFF. The CDR3 DNA reads TGCGCCAGCAGCCCGAGTTGGATAGCGGGAGTAAATGAGCAGTTCTTC.

The chain joins TRBV27 to TRBJ2-3; 7 positions agree with TRBD2. CDR3 length: 15 residues. V lost 3 bases, J lost 6 bases, and 9 bases stayed unmatched. Germline V CDR1 and CDR2: MNHEY, SMNVEV (reference sequence). The CDR3 here is CASSFGGRVTDTQYF. CDR3 DNA sequence: TGTGCCAGCAGTTTTGGAGGGAGGGTCACGGATACGCAGTATTTT.

The chain has TRBV4-3 and TRBJ2-1, with D maybe TRBD2 (6 bases). Trimming removed 2 bases from V and 7 bases from J, with 18 bases in between. There are 16 residues in the CDR3. CDR1 and CDR2 from the germline V gene are LGHNA and YSLEER. CDR3 in DNA: TGCGCCAGCAGCCAACTTAGCGGTCCCAACGGGAATGAGCAGTTCTTC. Residues: CASSQLSGPNGNEQFF.

As concerns this clone: The same CDR3 arises from other DNA sequences in this sample as well. This chain links TRBV5-3 with TRBJ1-2; D unresolved. TRBV5-3 is an ORF; its function is uncertain. V lost 5 bases and J 2 bases, leaving 19 bases between the germline ends. CDR3 length equals 16 residues. Written as DNA, the CDR3 is TGTGCCAGAAGGGGCGGGCGGGGTGTGGAAAACTATGGCTACACCTTC. Translated: CARRGGRGVENYGYTF.

V and J are TRBV24-1 and TRBJ2-1, with 10 nucleotides matching TRBD1. This CDR3 contains 15 residues. Germline V gene data show CDR1 as KGHDR and CDR2 as SFDVKD. The trim removed 1 base at V and 7 bases at J, leaving 3 bases unmatched. Here the CDR3 reads CATSDFRTGGNEQFF. CDR3 sequence (DNA): TGTGCCACCAGTGATTTCCGGACAGGGGGAAATGAGCAGTTCTTC.

The chain uses TRBV18 and TRBJ2-2; TRBD2 aligns across 8 bases. CDR1 is KGHSH and CDR2 is LQKENI in the germline V gene. V lost 0 bases, J lost 4 bases, and 16 bases stayed unmatched. This CDR3 has 20 amino acids. CDR3 residues: CASSPPFVLAGEPGTGELFF. The CDR3 region has the DNA TGTGCCAGCTCACCACCTTTTGTGCTAGCGGGCGAACCGGGCACCGGGGAGCTGTTTTTT. The full variable domain, in which reference TRBV18 and TRBJ2-2 provide the parts outside the CDR3, is NAGVMQNPRHLVRRRGQEARLRCSPMKGHSHVYWYRQLPEEGLKFMVYLQKENIIDESGMPKERFSAEFPKEGPSILRIQQVVRGDSAAYFCASSPPFVLAGEPGTGELFFGEGSRLTVL.

V gene TRBV5-1 combines with J gene TRBJ2-7; 11 bases are shared with TRBD2. This CDR3 contains 17 residues. The junction had 10 bases not matched to a gene; V was cut back by 3 bases and J by 2 bases. Per the germline V gene, CDR1 is SGHRS and CDR2 is YFSETQ. The CDR3 DNA reads TGCGCCAGCAGCTCCAGATCCGGGACTAGCGGAACCTACGAGCAGTACTTC. Residues: CASSSRSGTSGTYEQYF.

J is TRBJ1-1 and V is TRBV7-9, with 7 bases aligning to TRBD1. Trimming removed 4 bases from V and 10 bases from J; junction bases left unmatched: 18. This CDR3 has 16 residues. Germline CDR1 is SEHNR and CDR2 is FQNEAQ (reference sequence). CDR3 in amino acids: CASSSSETGLGSGAFF. The CDR3 region has the DNA TGTGCCAGCAGCTCGTCCGAGACAGGGTTGGGATCAGGAGCTTTCTTT.

This clone was seen more than once but under ten times. The rearrangement joins TRBV25-1 to TRBJ1-4; the D is unclear. Germline loops: CDR1 MGHDK, CDR2 SYGVNS. The CDR3 has 14 amino acids. V gave up 6 bases and J gave up 5 bases, with 13 bases separating them. The CDR3 region is CASSPNSRNEKLFF. The CDR3, as DNA: TGTGCCAGCAGCCCTAACAGCCGAAATGAAAAACTGTTTTTT.

This clone has only one observation. The chain combines TRBV4-2 with TRBJ2-3; 7 bases agree with TRBD2. The V segment lost 9 bases and the J segment 2 bases; nucleotides outside the gene matches: 14. The length of the CDR3 is 16 residues. Germline values: CDR1 LGHNA, CDR2 YNFKEQ. CDR3 sequence (DNA): TGTGCCAGTAAAGGGACTACCTTTCCCTACACAGATACGCAGTATTTT. Its protein is CASKGTTFPYTDTQYF.

This chain joins TRBV12-5 and TRBJ2-1, with 10 bases lining up with TRBD2. The CDR3 consists of 15 residues. Germline CDR1 is LGHNT and CDR2 is FRNRAP. With V trimmed by 4 bases and J by 7 bases, 7 bases remained unmatched. The CDR3 loop is CASGSLAGVRNEQFF. CDR3 bases: TGTGCTAGTGGTTCCCTAGCGGGAGTACGAAATGAGCAGTTCTTC.

The rearrangement uses TRBV7-9 and TRBJ2-1, with 12 bases aligning to TRBD2. The CDR3 length is 15 residues. Losses at the gene ends were 6 bases for V and 2 bases for J; bases not matched to a gene: 2. Germline assignment: CDR1 SEHNR and CDR2 FQNEAQ (reference sequence). The CDR3: CASSRTSGAYNEQFF. For the CDR3, the DNA is TGTGCCAGCAGTCGGACTAGCGGGGCCTACAATGAGCAGTTCTTC.